This T cell receptor (beta chain) derives from a study of Ad26.COV2.S vaccination and SARS-CoV-2 variants. This clone was seen a single time. Treatment meaning: 19 received Ad26.COV2.S at low or high dose, single or two shots; several received placebo; per-sample allocation not given. Specimens were obtained on day 63 following the first vaccine or placebo injection. Immunization relied on an Ad26 vector, which expressed Wuhan-strain SARS-CoV-2 spike. Profiling relied on immunoSEQ multiplex PCR, and the TCRdb table lists in-frame clones only, not all of them. The sample has a few hundred thousand clones, about 91% seen once; the top ten hold under 2%. Germline V gives CDR1 SGHAT, CDR2 FQDESV (reference sequence). V lost 5 bases and J 7 bases, leaving 14 bases between the germline ends. CDR3 length: 13 residues.

This chain connects TRBV11-1 to TRBJ1-2; D ambiguous. The receptor was isolated from a person aged 18 to 65 who received the Ad26.COV2.S COVID-19 vaccine or a placebo. The sample in question was peripheral blood, obtained in a trial of Ad26.COV2.S vaccine versus placebo. The CDR3 sequence is CASSPDQHAGYTF. Written as DNA, the CDR3 is TGTGCCAGCAGCCCGGACCAACACGCTGGCTACACCTTC. The full variable domain, completed using reference TRBV11-1 and TRBJ1-2, is EAEVAQSPRYKITEKSQAVAFWCDPISGHATLYWYRQILGQGPELLVQFQDESVVDDSQLPKDRFSAERLKGVDSTLKIQPAELGDSAMYLCASSPDQHAGYTFGSGTRLTVV.